This T cell receptor (beta chain) was observed in a study of blood T cell repertoires in COVID-19. Study details: Spain, Italy and the United States supplied samples that represented acute and convalescent COVID-19. In each case, the material was cDNA or gDNA derived from T cells, B-cell-depleted T cells, or PBMCs.

Original processing notes: How many nucleated cells were present was estimated from reference gene primer amplification. Sequencing was performed with immunoSEQ multiplex PCR; in TCRdb, only in-frame clones are kept and a portion is missing. The V and J calls and clone size come from that table; D and trimming were worked out from the DNA. The repertoire holds 200,000 to 250,000 clones, with under 90% as singletons. This CDR3 has 12 residues. Germline loops: CDR1 LGHDT, CDR2 YNNKEL (reference sequence). Trimming left V 4 bases short and J 9 bases short, with 10 bases between. Sequencing used peripheral blood. The J gene is TRBJ1-5, the V gene TRBV3-1 (or the pseudogene TRBV3-2); D remains unclear. The sequence was obtained from a woman aged 60 to 75 who had recovered from COVID-19. CDR3: CASSLVSGPQHF. The CDR3 DNA sequence: TGTGCCAGCAGCCTCGTCTCGGGGCCCCAGCATTTT.